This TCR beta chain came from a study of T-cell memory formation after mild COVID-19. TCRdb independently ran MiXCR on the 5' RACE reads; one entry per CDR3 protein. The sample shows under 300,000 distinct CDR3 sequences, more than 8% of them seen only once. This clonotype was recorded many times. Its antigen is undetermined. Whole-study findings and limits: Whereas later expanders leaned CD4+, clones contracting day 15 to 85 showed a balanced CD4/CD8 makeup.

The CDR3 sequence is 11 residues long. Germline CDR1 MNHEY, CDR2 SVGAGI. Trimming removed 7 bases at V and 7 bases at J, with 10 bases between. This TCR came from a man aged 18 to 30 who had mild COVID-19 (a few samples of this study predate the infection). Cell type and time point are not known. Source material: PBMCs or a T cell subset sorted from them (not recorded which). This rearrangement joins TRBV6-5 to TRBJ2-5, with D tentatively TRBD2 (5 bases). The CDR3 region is CASTHAGTQYF. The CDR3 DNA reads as TGTGCCAGCACTCACGCGGGGACCCAGTACTTC.